The following is a T cell receptor (beta chain) sequence with its context. This entry comes from a study of PD-1 blockade in mismatch repair-deficient tumors. Germline CDR1 SNHLY, CDR2 FYNNEI. V dropped 1 base and J dropped 4 bases, with 9 bases sitting between them. The CDR3 runs to 14 residues. Assay used: immunoSEQ multiplex PCR; TCRdb lists only in-frame clones, some missing. The repertoire has tens of thousands of clones, over 75% of them found once; the top ten carry roughly 2.6%. Sequencing used peripheral blood, obtained 12 weeks after starting pembrolizumab. V gene TRBV2 combines with J gene TRBJ2-3; D ambiguous. The sequence came from an adult with mismatch repair-deficient cancer. The CDR3 spells CASSEDSHPDTQYF. In nucleotides, the CDR3 is TGTGCCAGCAGTGAAGACAGTCACCCAGATACGCAGTATTTT.